A selection of T cell receptor beta chains follows, all from one sample in a study of T cells after yellow fever vaccination. TCRdb analysed the 5' RACE reads with MiXCR anew, one entry per CDR3 protein. The sample holds 300,000 or so distinct CDR3 sequences, roughly 8.7% seen once. This specimen was CD4+ T cells sorted from PBMCs, taken 5 days after the yellow fever booster vaccination. The receptors originated from a man aged 18 to 30 who received the YFV17D yellow fever vaccine. Each CDR3 is given with its conserved first and last residue. The order of the fields is D gene, V gene, J gene, CDR3 length, clone size, CDR3 DNA, CDR3 protein. The D gene is left open where the match is weak. Only some rows state a clone size, as once, few, many or a class for expanded clones.

d_gene: -; v_gene: TRBV27; j_gene: TRBJ1-1; len: 14; abundance: many; CDR3nt: TGTGCCAGCAGTTTGTCAGAATGGAACACTGAAGCTTTCTTT; CDR3aa: CASSLSEWNTEAFF
d_gene: -; v_gene: TRBV6-5; j_gene: TRBJ1-6; len: 13; abundance: -; CDR3nt: TGTGCCAGCACGGGTCGCAGCAATTCACCCCTCCACTTT; CDR3aa: CASTGRSNSPLHF
d_gene: -; v_gene: TRBV4-2; j_gene: TRBJ1-6; len: 16; abundance: many; CDR3nt: TGTGCCAGCAGCCAAGAGGGTAAACGCGGTAATTCACCCCTCCACTTT; CDR3aa: CASSQEGKRGNSPLHF
d_gene: TRBD1; v_gene: TRBV7-9; j_gene: TRBJ1-6; len: 15; abundance: few; CDR3nt: TGTGCCAGCAGCCCGCCGGGACAGGGGTATTCACCCCTCCACTTT; CDR3aa: CASSPPGQGYSPLHF
d_gene: TRBD2; v_gene: TRBV9; j_gene: TRBJ2-3; len: 15; abundance: -; CDR3nt: TGTGCCAGCAGCACCGGGACTAGCGGTCCAGATACGCAGTATTTT; CDR3aa: CASSTGTSGPDTQYF
d_gene: -; v_gene: TRBV7-3; j_gene: TRBJ1-6; len: 15; abundance: -; CDR3nt: TGTGCCAGCAGCTTAATGGGCATGAATAATTCACCCCTCCACTTT; CDR3aa: CASSLMGMNNSPLHF
d_gene: -; v_gene: TRBV7-3; j_gene: TRBJ1-1; len: 13; abundance: few; CDR3nt: TGTGCCAGCAGCTATACAGGGAACACTGAAGCTTTCTTT; CDR3aa: CASSYTGNTEAFF
d_gene: -; v_gene: TRBV7-2; j_gene: TRBJ1-1; len: 13; abundance: -; CDR3nt: TGTGCCAGCAGCCGGAACAGTTACACTGAAGCTTTCTTT; CDR3aa: CASSRNSYTEAFF
d_gene: -; v_gene: TRBV20-1; j_gene: TRBJ2-3; len: 12; abundance: many; CDR3nt: TGCAGTGCCCGTCCAAGCACAGATACGCAGTATTTT; CDR3aa: CSARPSTDTQYF
d_gene: TRBD2; v_gene: TRBV7-2; j_gene: TRBJ2-3; len: 16; abundance: many; CDR3nt: TGTGCCAGCAAACGTATCGGCGGGGGGGCCTCGGATACGCAGTATTTT; CDR3aa: CASKRIGGGASDTQYF
d_gene: -; v_gene: TRBV6-5; j_gene: TRBJ1-2; len: 14; abundance: many; CDR3nt: TGTGCCAGCAGTTACTCCGTCAGGACGGGAGGCTACACCTTC; CDR3aa: CASSYSVRTGGYTF
d_gene: -; v_gene: TRBV4-3; j_gene: TRBJ2-2; len: 15; abundance: few; CDR3nt: TGCGCCAGCAGCCAATCCCCAGACAGGACCGGGGAGCTGTTTTTT; CDR3aa: CASSQSPDRTGELFF
d_gene: -; v_gene: TRBV20-1; j_gene: TRBJ1-5; len: 17; abundance: few; CDR3nt: TGCAGTGCCAGGTACGGATTTGGCCAAGATAGCAATCAGCCCCAGCATTTT; CDR3aa: CSARYGFGQDSNQPQHF
d_gene: -; v_gene: TRBV12-3/TRBV12-4; j_gene: TRBJ1-4; len: 12; abundance: -; CDR3nt: TGTGCCAGCAGTGCCTGGAATGAAAAACTGTTTTTT; CDR3aa: CASSAWNEKLFF
d_gene: -; v_gene: TRBV4-1; j_gene: TRBJ2-3; len: 19; abundance: many; CDR3nt: TGCGCCAGCAGCCTTACCTGGGGATTCTATAAATCTAGCACAGATACGCAGTATTTT; CDR3aa: CASSLTWGFYKSSTDTQYF
d_gene: -; v_gene: TRBV19; j_gene: TRBJ1-6; len: 13; abundance: -; CDR3nt: TGTGCCAGTAGTGCAGGGACTCAGGCACCCCTCCACTTT; CDR3aa: CASSAGTQAPLHF